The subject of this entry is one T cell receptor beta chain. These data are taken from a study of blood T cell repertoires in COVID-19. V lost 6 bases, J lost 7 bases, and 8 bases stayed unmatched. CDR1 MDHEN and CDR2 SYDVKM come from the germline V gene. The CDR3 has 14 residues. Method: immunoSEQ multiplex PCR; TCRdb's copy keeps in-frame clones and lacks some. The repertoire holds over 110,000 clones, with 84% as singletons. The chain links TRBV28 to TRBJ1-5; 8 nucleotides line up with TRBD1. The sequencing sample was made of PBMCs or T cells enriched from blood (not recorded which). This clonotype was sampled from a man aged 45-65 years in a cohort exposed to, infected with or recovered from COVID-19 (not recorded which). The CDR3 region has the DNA TGTGCCAGCAGCCATGGACAGGGAGGCCAGCCCCAGCATTTT. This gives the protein CASSHGQGGQPQHF. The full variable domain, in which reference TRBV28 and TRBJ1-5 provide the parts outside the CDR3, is DVKVTQSSRYLVKRTGEKVFLECVQDMDHENMFWYRQDPGLGLRLIYFSYDVKMKEKGDIPEGYSVSREKKERFSLILESASTNQTSMYLCASSHGQGGQPQHFGDGTRLSIL.